Following are 16 T cell receptor beta chains from one sample sequenced in a study of cytomegalovirus exposure and HLA in healthy donors. Some clones are missing from TCRdb's copy, which holds only in-frame ones; the method was immunoSEQ multiplex PCR. The sample includes over 200,000 clones, roughly 85% of them seen just once. Sequenced input: PBMCs. These receptors all stem from a young woman in good health and CMV-seronegative.

The V call is TRBV19, the J call TRBJ2-1; D call uncertain. This CDR3 is built from 12 residues. CDR1 is LNHDA, CDR2 SQIVND, per germline (reference sequence). V lost 0 bases and J lost 6, with 3 bases in between. The CDR3 loop is CASSIDLNEQFF. The CDR3 DNA follows: TGTGCCAGTAGTATAGATCTCAATGAGCAGTTCTTC.

This clone has just one count. V and J are TRBV6-5 and TRBJ2-1; TRBD2 matches at 7 bases. The V segment lost 8 bases and the J segment 10 bases; nucleotides outside the gene matches: 5. CDR3 size: 11 residues. Per germline, CDR1 MNHEY and CDR2 SVGAGI. DNA of the CDR3: TGTGCCAGCGGGCTCGGGGGGGAGCAGTTCTTC. Amino acid sequence: CASGLGGEQFF.

Only a few counts were recorded for this clone. The chain carries TRBV28 and TRBJ2-1; 8 nucleotides match TRBD2. Germline lookup yields CDR1 MDHEN and CDR2 SYDVKM. With V trimmed by 10 bases and J by 8 bases, 10 bases remained unmatched. The CDR3 runs 13 residues. CDR3 coding DNA: TGTGCCACCTGCCCCCGGGGGGGCGATGAGCAGTTCTTC. This gives the protein CATCPRGGDEQFF.

The chain has TRBV28 and TRBJ2-7; tentatively, D is TRBD2 (7 bases). V lost 5 bases and J lost 6, with 17 bases in between. CDR1 is MDHEN and CDR2 is SYDVKM in the germline V gene. The CDR3 has 14 amino acids. CDR3 in DNA: TGTGCCAGCAGTGAGGGGGGGCGAAGGGTCGAGCAGTACTTC. Protein: CASSEGGRRVEQYF.

The V gene is TRBV27, the J gene TRBJ2-3, with 8 positions matching TRBD1. The CDR3 has 17 residues. Germline lookup yields CDR1 MNHEY and CDR2 SMNVEV (reference sequence). J was trimmed by 5 bases and V by 4 bases; bases with no gene match: 14. The CDR3 region is CASSSYLGRGLEDTQYF. CDR3 nucleotides: TGTGCCAGCAGTTCCTACTTAGGCAGGGGGCTGGAAGATACGCAGTATTTT.

V and J are TRBV27 and TRBJ2-1; unclear D gene. Germline CDR1 and CDR2: MNHEY and SMNVEV (reference sequence). Trimming took 2 bases from V and 7 from J, leaving 9 bases between them. The CDR3 extends over 13 amino acids. CDR3 coding DNA: TGTGCCAGCAGTTTACCCCGCCTGAATGAGCAGTTCTTC. This sequence encodes CASSLPRLNEQFF.

The chain links TRBV19 to TRBJ1-2, with TRBD1 matching 7 bases. After removal of 7 bases from V and 7 bases from J, the junction contained 9 bases not matched to a gene. Per germline, CDR1 LNHDA and CDR2 SQIVND (reference sequence). The CDR3 runs to 13 residues. The CDR3 sequence: CASTPQGRSGYTF. In DNA form, the CDR3 reads TGTGCCAGTACCCCACAGGGGCGTAGTGGCTACACCTTC.

The V call is TRBV9, the J call TRBJ2-1; D may correspond to TRBD1 or TRBD2 (5 bases each). The CDR3 length is 16 residues. CDR1 and CDR2 (germline): SGDLS, YYNGEE. With 0 bases removed from V and 5 bases from J, the gap between germline ends came to 15 bases. The CDR3 DNA reads TGTGCCAGCAGCGTAGATCCGTGGGGGTCCGACAATGAGCAGTTCTTC. Translating gives CASSVDPWGSDNEQFF.

V gene TRBV5-7 combines with J gene TRBJ1-1; tentatively, D is TRBD1 (6 bases). TRBV5-7 belongs to the ORF category, with a function that is uncertain. CDR3 length: 13 amino acids. Trimming took 9 bases from V and 1 from J, leaving 13 bases between them. CDR3: CATRGGGNTEAFF. The CDR3, as DNA: TGTGCCACCAGGGGCGGGGGGAACACTGAAGCTTTCTTT.

The chain is built from TRBV6-1 and TRBJ1-5, with TRBD1 as a possible D gene (5 bases). Germline loops: CDR1 MNHNS, CDR2 SASEGT. The V and J ends lost 7 bases and 5 bases respectively, with 18 bases between them. This CDR3 is 15 amino acids long. As DNA, the CDR3 is TGTGCCAGCAAAAGGGGCCACCTGGGGGATCAGCCCCAGCATTTT. Residues: CASKRGHLGDQPQHF.

V and J are TRBV9 and TRBJ1-4; possibly TRBD1 for D (6 bases). CDR1 and CDR2 (germline): SGDLS, YYNGEE. The CDR3 loop spans 15 amino acids. Trimming cost V 4 bases and J 7 bases, with 17 bases left between them. The CDR3 protein is CASSPWRGVREKLFF. Here the CDR3 DNA reads TGTGCCAGCAGCCCGTGGAGGGGGGTCCGTGAAAAACTGTTTTTT.

This chain joins TRBV29-1 and TRBJ2-7; D remains ambiguous. Germline loops: CDR1 SQVTM, CDR2 ANQGSEA. The CDR3 is made up of 14 amino acids. The V end lost 6 bases, the J end lost 0 bases, and 15 bases lay between the germline ends. CDR3 coding DNA: TGCAGCGTGCGATTGGGCCGCCGCTCCTACGAGCAGTACTTC. Its translation is CSVRLGRRSYEQYF.

The V and J genes are TRBV5-1 and TRBJ2-7; weak D call: TRBD2 (6 bases). The V gene lost 0 bases and the J gene lost 0 bases, with 10 bases spanning the gap. Germline CDR1 and CDR2: SGHRS and YFSETQ. The CDR3 is 15 residues long. The CDR3 sequence is CASSLAWGLSYEQYF. The CDR3 DNA is TGCGCCAGCAGCTTGGCCTGGGGACTCTCCTACGAGCAGTACTTC.

V gene TRBV19 combines with J gene TRBJ2-5; weak D call: TRBD1 (5 bases). V lost 3 bases and J lost 4, with 9 bases in between. The CDR3 runs to 13 residues. The germline V gene has CDR1 LNHDA and CDR2 SQIVND (reference sequence). Written as DNA, the CDR3 is TGTGCCAGTAGTATTAGGGGTTCAGAGACCCAGTACTTC. Translated, it gives CASSIRGSETQYF. The variable domain in full, completed from reference TRBV19 and TRBJ2-5, reads DGGITQSPKYLFRKEGQNVTLSCEQNLNHDAMYWYRQDPGQGLRLIYYSQIVNDFQKGDIAEGYSVSREKKESFPLTVTSAQKNPTAFYLCASSIRGSETQYFGPGTRLLVL.

The rearrangement uses TRBV11-3 and TRBJ2-3, with 7 nucleotides matching TRBD1. The length of the CDR3 is 14 residues. Per germline, CDR1 SGHNT and CDR2 YENEEA. Unmatched junction bases numbered 7, after V lost 5 bases and J lost 5 bases. This CDR3 is CASSAATGEDTQYF. The CDR3 DNA is TGTGCCAGCAGCGCCGCCACAGGGGAAGATACGCAGTATTTT. Combining the CDR3 with reference TRBV11-3 and TRBJ2-3 gives the whole variable domain EAGVVQSPRYKIIEKKQPVAFWCNPISGHNTLYWYLQNLGQGPELLIRYENEEAVDDSQLPKDRFSAERLKGVDSTLKIQPAELGDSAVYLCASSAATGEDTQYFGPGTRLTVL.

V usage is TRBV9 and J usage is TRBJ2-6; 8 nucleotides line up with TRBD1. Germline assignment: CDR1 SGDLS and CDR2 YYNGEE. With 3 bases clipped from V and 3 bases from J, the junction kept 2 bases outside the gene matches. This CDR3 contains 15 residues. CDR3 loop: CASSGQGYGANVLTF. In nucleotides, the CDR3 is TGTGCCAGCAGCGGACAGGGGTATGGGGCCAACGTCCTGACTTTC.